Listed here are 15 T cell receptor beta chains from one sample, sequenced in a study of blood T cell repertoires in COVID-19. TCRdb's copy holds only in-frame clones and misses some; the assay was immunoSEQ multiplex PCR. The top ten hold approximately 3.7% of the sample, which has fewer than 200,000 clones, 76% seen once. Sequencing input: peripheral blood. These receptors came from an elderly woman with acute or convalescent COVID-19.

This rearrangement joins TRBV7-8 to TRBJ2-1, with TRBD1 identical over 9 bases. The V segment lost 8 bases and the J segment 0 bases; nucleotides outside the gene matches: 11. CDR1 SGHVS and CDR2 FQNEAQ come from the germline V gene. The length of the CDR3 is 17 residues. Here the CDR3 DNA reads TGTGCCAGCGCGGGACAGGGACTTCCCAGCTCCTACAATGAGCAGTTCTTC. Protein: CASAGQGLPSSYNEQFF. The complete variable domain, with remaining parts taken from reference TRBV7-8 and TRBJ2-1, reads GAGVSQSPRYKVAKRGQDVALRCDPISGHVSLFWYQQALGQGPEFLTYFQNEAQLDKSGLPSDRFFAERPEGSVSTLKIQRTQQEDSAVYLCASAGQGLPSSYNEQFFGPGTRLTVL.

V gene TRBV2 combines with J gene TRBJ2-1, with D tentatively TRBD1 (6 bases). The ends were cut back, 11 bases at V and 6 bases at J, with 14 bases in the middle. CDR1 is SNHLY and CDR2 is FYNNEI in the germline V gene. CDR3 length equals 12 residues. The CDR3 bases are TGTGCCTCCCAGGGGTTTCTCAATGAGCAGTTCTTC. This sequence encodes CASQGFLNEQFF.

The chain links TRBV29-1 to TRBJ1-1; 7 nucleotides line up with TRBD1. CDR1 SQVTM and CDR2 ANQGSEA come from the germline V gene. CDR3 size: 12 residues. V lost 7 bases, J lost 4 bases, and 6 bases stayed unmatched. The CDR3 coding sequence is TGCAGCGCATGGACAGGAGTCACTGAAGCTTTCTTT. Its translation: CSAWTGVTEAFF.

The genes are TRBV6-5 and TRBJ2-5, with a tentative D call TRBD2 (6 bases). V was clipped by 5 bases and J by 5 bases, with 15 bases between them. This CDR3 has 14 amino acids. Germline assignment: CDR1 MNHEY and CDR2 SVGAGI. Here the CDR3 reads CASSPDYGQETQYF. CDR3 DNA: TGTGCCAGCAGTCCGGACTACGGTCAGGAGACCCAGTACTTC.

This clone was counted between two and nine times. The V and J genes are TRBV6-2 or TRBV6-3 and TRBJ1-1, with a weak D call TRBD1 (5 bases). Between the trimmed V and J ends, which lost 2 bases and 3 bases, there was a span of 16 bases. Germline lookup yields CDR1 MNHEY and CDR2 SVGEGT. The CDR3 is 16 amino acids. CDR3 nucleotides: TGTGCCAGCAGTTACCCAACCCAACAGGTGGACACTGAAGCTTTCTTT. Translating gives CASSYPTQQVDTEAFF.

V and J are TRBV4-3 and TRBJ1-2, with TRBD1 identical over 8 bases. CDR3 size: 15 residues. The V and J ends lost 4 bases and 9 bases, in that order; junction bases with no gene match: 13. Germline V gives CDR1 LGHNA, CDR2 YSLEER. CDR3 protein: CASSRAEQGEPSYTF. CDR3 nucleotides: TGCGCCAGCAGCCGGGCCGAACAGGGGGAGCCAAGCTACACCTTC.

J is TRBJ2-1 and V is TRBV28; 12 nucleotides align to TRBD1. The germline CDR1 and CDR2 sequences are MDHEN and SYDVKM. CDR3 length: 15 residues. V lost 6 bases to trimming and J lost 10 bases; unmatched junction nucleotides: 10. CDR3 sequence: CASRRSGQGAGEQFF. The CDR3 DNA is TGTGCCAGCAGAAGATCGGGACAGGGGGCAGGGGAGCAGTTCTTC.

V gene TRBV3-1 (or the pseudogene TRBV3-2) combines with J gene TRBJ2-3, with D possibly matching TRBD1 (6 bases). Trimming shortened V by 4 bases and J by 0 bases, and 11 bases separated the two germline ends. Germline lookup yields CDR1 LGHDT and CDR2 YNNKEL (reference sequence). This CDR3 has 15 residues. CDR3 nucleotide sequence: TGTGCCAGCAGCCTAGGACAGTCTAGCACAGATACGCAGTATTTT. This codes for CASSLGQSSTDTQYF.

This clone was found many times. The chain couples TRBV15 to TRBJ2-3; the match to TRBD2 covers 11 bases. Trimming at V came to 1 base and at J to 4 bases, leaving 1 base not matched to a gene. Germline-derived CDR1 and CDR2 are LNHNV and YYDKDF (reference sequence). The CDR3 totals 15 residues. The CDR3 DNA reads as TGTGCCACCAGCAGAGCACTAGCGGGGGCAGATACGCAGTATTTT. Its translation is CATSRALAGADTQYF. The full variable domain, completed using reference TRBV15 and TRBJ2-3, is DAMVIQNPRYQVTQFGKPVTLSCSQTLNHNVMYWYQQKSSQAPKLLFHYYDKDFNNEADTPDNFQSRRPNTSFCFLDIRSPGLGDTAMYLCATSRALAGADTQYFGPGTRLTVL.

J is TRBJ1-5 and V is TRBV15; 7 nucleotides match TRBD1. The V segment lost 5 bases and the J segment 3 bases; nucleotides outside the gene matches: 4. Germline lookup yields CDR1 LNHNV and CDR2 YYDKDF (reference sequence). The CDR3 runs 14 residues. The CDR3: CATSSGGYNQPQHF. The CDR3, as DNA: TGTGCCACCAGCTCAGGGGGGTACAATCAGCCCCAGCATTTT.

The chain employs TRBV5-5 and TRBJ1-1, with TRBD1 matching over 8 bases. Trimming took 3 bases from V and 2 from J; bases not matched to a gene: 6. From germline, CDR1 is SGHKS and CDR2 YYEKEE (reference sequence). This CDR3 is built from 15 residues. CDR3 in DNA: TGTGCCAGCAGCTACCCGGGACAGGTAAACACTGAAGCTTTCTTT. This codes for CASSYPGQVNTEAFF.

This clone was detected only a few times. The chain recombines TRBV18 with TRBJ2-1, with D possibly matching TRBD1 (5 bases). Deletions cut 4 bases from V and 1 base from J, with 11 bases between. CDR3 length: 15 amino acids. In germline, CDR1 is KGHSH, CDR2 LQKENI. DNA for the CDR3: TGTGCCAGCTCACAGGGGTTTGAATCCTACAATGAGCAGTTCTTC. Amino acid sequence: CASSQGFESYNEQFF.

The rearrangement uses TRBV5-1 and TRBJ1-1; 9 bases match TRBD1. V gave up 4 bases and J gave up 6 bases; unmatched junction bases: 4. Germline CDR1 and CDR2: SGHRS and YFSETQ. The CDR3 consists of 13 residues. The CDR3 bases are TGCGCCAGCAGCCAGGGACAGGGCCCTGAAGCTTTCTTT. It encodes CASSQGQGPEAFF.

This clone occurred a few times. The chain recombines TRBV6-5 with TRBJ1-4; a weak D match, TRBD1 (6 bases). The germline gives CDR1 MNHEY, CDR2 SVGAGI. V was shortened by 2 bases and J by 4 bases, with 14 bases between the two germline ends. This CDR3 is 16 amino acids long. The CDR3 sequence: CASSYQSGEGNEKLFF. CDR3 in DNA: TGTGCCAGCAGTTACCAATCAGGGGAGGGTAATGAAAAACTGTTTTTT.

The chain links TRBV2 to TRBJ2-1; possibly TRBD2 for D (6 bases). Germline lookup yields CDR1 SNHLY and CDR2 FYNNEI. V was shortened by 11 bases and J by 4 bases, with 15 bases between the two germline ends. There are 13 residues in the CDR3. CDR3 sequence reads: CADSRDLYNEQFF. CDR3 sequence (DNA): TGTGCCGACTCCCGGGACTTGTACAATGAGCAGTTCTTC.